This TCR beta chain is from a study of regulatory T cells in long-lasting Graves disease. Overall study findings and caveats: New patients shared some 890 public clonotypes, fewer than the approximately 2,500 shared by persistent patients.

This clonotype appeared once. Its cognate antigen is unknown. A clone one base away is much larger, so this may be a read error. The TCR beta library used iRepertoire HTBI primers with Arm-PCR amplification of CDR3. TCRdb called the multiplex PCR reads again in MiXCR, with one record for every CDR3 protein. The data show 530,000 or so distinct CDR3 sequences, around an eighth seen once. Germline CDR1 LGHDT, CDR2 YNNKEL (reference sequence). The CDR3 is 14 amino acids. V was pared by 3 bases and J by 3 bases, with 11 bases between. The time point was: newly diagnosed GD, antithyroid drugs for less than 3 months. The authors made the TCR library using RNA they extracted from PBMCs. Roughly 9 milliliters of peripheral blood were drawn into EDTA tubes. These data were also reused for a study on T cells in Graves' hyperthyroidism and ophthalmopathy. Turning to that study: If no ophthalmopathy progression occurred within 18 months, Graves' hyperthyroidism was stable.

The source of this sequence is a man younger than 40 with Graves disease. The sequencing here drew on peripheral blood mononuclear cells (PBMCs), taken at new diagnosis, from a patient treated with antithyroid drugs. This chain connects TRBV3-1 to TRBJ2-5; a possible D gene is TRBD2 (5 bases). The CDR3 DNA reads TGTGCCAGCAGCCAGTATCTGAGGGAAGAGACCCAGTACTTC. It codes for CASSQYLREETQYF.